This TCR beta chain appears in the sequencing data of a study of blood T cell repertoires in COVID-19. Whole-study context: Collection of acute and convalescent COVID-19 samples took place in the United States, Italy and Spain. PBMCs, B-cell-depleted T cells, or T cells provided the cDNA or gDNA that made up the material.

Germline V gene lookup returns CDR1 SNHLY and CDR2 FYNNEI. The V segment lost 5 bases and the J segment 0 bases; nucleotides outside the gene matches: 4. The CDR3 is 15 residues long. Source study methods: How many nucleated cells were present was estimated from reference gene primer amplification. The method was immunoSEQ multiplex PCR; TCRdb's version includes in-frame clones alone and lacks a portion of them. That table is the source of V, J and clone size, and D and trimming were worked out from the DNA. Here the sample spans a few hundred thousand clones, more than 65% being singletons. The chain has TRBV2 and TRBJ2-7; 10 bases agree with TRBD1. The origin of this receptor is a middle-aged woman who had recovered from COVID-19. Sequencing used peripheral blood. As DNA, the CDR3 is TGTGCCAGCAGTTTAGACAGGGGGCTCTCCTACGAGCAGTACTTC. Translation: CASSLDRGLSYEQYF.